Shown below are 15 T cell receptor beta chains from a single sample sequenced in a study of quantifying T cell responses using KT2 cells (dated by TCRdb to the late 2010s). Regarding the research as a whole: RNA was DNase-treated and reverse transcribed with TCR alpha and beta constant-region primers, mostly using SuperScript III.

The library was built by means of UMI-ligation and nested PCR. The run used an Illumina MiSeq. T4 RNA ligase 1 was used to ligate a single-stranded oligonucleotide containing the Illumina SP2 sequence and a UMI to the 3' end of the cDNA. PCR1 used 4 to 5 cycles (98 degrees C 15 s, 69 degrees C 30 s, 72 degrees C 40 s), and the beta primer was an equimolar mix of RC1.1 and RC1.2 that covered TRBC1 and TRBC2. In TCRdb, the public reads were trimmed at Q25 with fastp and aligned with MiXCR, with productive beta chains retained. Identical CDR3 proteins give one entry, which carries the most common genes and DNA. Here the sample has 39,000 or so distinct CDR3 sequences; about a sixth occur a single time. Less than 45% of the sample rests with the top ten. Sequenced: PBMCs spiked with cells of the T cell clone KT2. The source is a human donor.

The gene calls are TRBV11-3 and TRBJ1-1, with 7 bases lining up with TRBD1. This CDR3 is 14 amino acids long. V trimming: 5 bases; J trimming: 0 bases; junction bases outside the gene matches: 3. CDR1 and CDR2 from the germline V gene are SGHNT and YENEEA. The chain's CDR3 is CASSPQGLNTEAFF. CDR3 nucleotide sequence: TGTGCCAGCAGCCCACAGGGGCTGAACACTGAAGCTTTCTTT.

This clonotype was counted only a few times. V gene TRBV29-1 combines with J gene TRBJ2-7; TRBD1 might be the D (5 bases). From germline, CDR1 is SQVTM and CDR2 ANQGSEA. Trimming pared 5 bases from V and 0 bases from J, leaving 11 bases between. This CDR3 contains 13 residues. CDR3 in amino acids: CSVLGASSYEQYF. In DNA, the CDR3 is TGCAGCGTTTTAGGGGCTAGCTCCTACGAGCAGTACTTC.

This clonotype was seen more than once but under ten times. The chain joins TRBV5-1 to TRBJ2-7; D is perhaps TRBD2 (5 bases). The CDR3 loop spans 14 amino acids. V was clipped by 2 bases and J by 6 bases, with 15 bases between them. Germline V gene lookup returns CDR1 SGHRS and CDR2 YFSETQ. Written as DNA, the CDR3 is TGCGCCAGCAGCTTCGTAGCGCGGCTACCCGAGCAGTACTTC. It codes for CASSFVARLPEQYF.

This chain connects TRBV30 to TRBJ1-4, with D uncertain. The germline V gene has CDR1 GTSNPN and CDR2 SVGIG (reference sequence). V dropped 0 bases and J dropped 0 bases, with 11 bases sitting between them. This CDR3 is built from 16 residues. The CDR3 sequence is CAWSVPRGATNEKLFF. The CDR3 region has the DNA TGTGCCTGGAGTGTACCTCGGGGTGCAACTAATGAAAAACTGTTTTTT.

The rearrangement links TRBV7-6 to TRBJ1-2; tentative D call: TRBD1 (6 bases). With 3 bases removed from V and 4 bases from J, the gap between germline ends came to 9 bases. Germline CDR1 SGHVS, CDR2 FNYEAQ. The CDR3 totals 13 residues. The CDR3 DNA reads TGTGCCAGCAGCTTTGGGGGGCCCTATGGCTACACCTTC. The encoded protein is CASSFGGPYGYTF.

This clonotype was seen only a few times. This chain connects TRBV29-1 to TRBJ2-3; 7 nucleotides line up with TRBD2. CDR3 length equals 14 residues. The ends lost 2 bases at V and 1 base at J; junction bases unmatched: 3. The germline CDR1 and CDR2 sequences are SQVTM and ANQGSEA. Here the CDR3 DNA reads TGCAGCGTTGAATTAGCGGGCGGCACAGATACGCAGTATTTT. Its protein product is CSVELAGGTDTQYF.

In its sample, this clonotype was seen a few times. The V gene is TRBV7-2, the J gene TRBJ2-3; D is ambiguous. Germline V gene sequence: CDR1 SGHTA, CDR2 FQGNSA. Trimming removed 9 bases at V and 0 bases at J, with 16 bases between. This CDR3 comprises 15 residues. The CDR3 bases are TGTGCCAGTCCTCTTTTTTTGGGAAGCACAGATACGCAGTATTTT. Its protein product is CASPLFLGSTDTQYF.

This chain connects TRBV4-2 to TRBJ2-7; no firm D call. The CDR3 covers 15 residues. CDR1 and CDR2 (germline): LGHNA, YNFKEQ. V was pared by 1 base and J by 0 bases, with 10 bases between. The CDR3 region has the DNA TGTGCCAGCAGCCAAGCCCCAGAGAGCTCCTACGAGCAGTACTTC. As protein: CASSQAPESSYEQYF.

This clonotype has just a few counts. This rearrangement joins TRBV10-3 to TRBJ2-3; D ambiguous. The germline V and J ends were trimmed by 4 bases and 2 bases, with 10 bases remaining between them. CDR3 length: 14 amino acids. From germline, CDR1 is ENHRY and CDR2 SYGVKD. The CDR3 protein is CAISAGYSTDTQYF. CDR3 DNA sequence: TGTGCCATCAGTGCGGGTTACTCCACAGATACGCAGTATTTT.

Only a few counts were recorded for this clonotype. The chain combines TRBV27 with TRBJ2-1, with D possibly matching TRBD2 (7 bases). The ends were cut back, 5 bases at V and 9 bases at J, with 20 bases in the middle. CDR3 length: 15 residues. Germline V gene data show CDR1 as MNHEY and CDR2 as SMNVEV (reference sequence). CDR3 in DNA: TGTGCCAGCAGTCCACAGGGTAGCGGGCCCGGTGAGCAGTTCTTC. Amino acid sequence: CASSPQGSGPGEQFF.

This clonotype was recorded many times. This chain connects TRBV18 to TRBJ2-7; TRBD1 matches at 7 bases. In germline, CDR1 is KGHSH, CDR2 LQKENI. V lost 2 bases and J lost 2; bases outside the gene matches: 6. The CDR3 is 15 residues long. The CDR3 sequence: CASSPDREPPYEQYF. The CDR3 DNA sequence: TGTGCCAGCTCACCAGACAGGGAGCCCCCCTACGAGCAGTACTTC.

This rearrangement joins TRBV20-1 to TRBJ1-2, with a tentative D call TRBD1 (5 bases). The CDR3 has 15 amino acids. CDR1 and CDR2 from the germline V gene are DFQATT and SNEGSKA (reference sequence). V lost 0 bases and J lost 7, with 18 bases in between. DNA of the CDR3: TGCAGTGCTAGAGACCCCGTGCGCGCGACAGCTGGCTACACCTTC. Translating it yields CSARDPVRATAGYTF.

Many counts were recorded for this clonotype. The CDR3 reads CSARGDRVGEKLFF. The CDR3 DNA reads as TGCAGTGCTAGAGGGGACAGGGTTGGGGAAAAACTGTTTTTT. V and J are TRBV20-1 and TRBJ1-4; 9 nucleotides agree with TRBD1. Germline V CDR1 and CDR2: DFQATT, SNEGSKA (reference sequence). V lost 1 base, J lost 8 bases, and 5 bases stayed unmatched. This CDR3 is built from 14 residues.

The chain is built from TRBV27 and TRBJ2-7; 10 bases match TRBD1. Per germline, CDR1 MNHEY and CDR2 SMNVEV (reference sequence). The CDR3 covers 15 residues. Trimming removed 4 bases from V and 1 base from J; junction bases left unmatched: 4. CDR3 sequence reads: CASSWGQGSSYEQYF. CDR3 nucleotides: TGTGCCAGCAGTTGGGGACAGGGGAGTTCCTACGAGCAGTACTTC.

The rearrangement uses TRBV6-2 or TRBV6-3 and TRBJ1-2; D remains unclear. Germline CDR1 MNHEY, CDR2 SVGEGT. The germline V and J ends were trimmed by 7 bases and 4 bases, with 13 bases remaining between them. The CDR3 has 13 residues. CDR3 in DNA: TGTGCCAGCATGAGAACCAGGTCCTATGGCTACACCTTC. Its translation is CASMRTRSYGYTF.